This TCR beta chain originates from a study of cytomegalovirus exposure and HLA in healthy donors. Study findings and constraints: Evidence from a later analysis indicated that most CMV-associated TCR beta chains looked HLA-restricted. Sequencing likely caused a cluster of highly shared sequence variants.

Of note for this clone: Antigen: not known.

V was clipped by 4 bases and J by 1 base, with 13 bases between them. CDR3 length equals 15 residues. The germline V gene encodes CDR1 MDHEN and CDR2 SYDVKM. The PCR had 60 Vbeta and 13 Jbeta primers. This table comes from immunoSEQ multiplex PCR, and its TCRdb copy is limited to in-frame clones, with some not included. The sample has 74,000 or so clones, about 71% seen once; the top ten hold 7.2%. The material sequenced was PBMCs. This chain connects TRBV28 to TRBJ2-5; D gene uncertain. The TCR originated in a woman aged 40 to 50 in good health and CMV-seronegative. Here the CDR3 DNA reads TGTGCCAGCAGTTCTGACAAGCTACGCCAAGAGACCCAGTACTTC. This codes for CASSSDKLRQETQYF.